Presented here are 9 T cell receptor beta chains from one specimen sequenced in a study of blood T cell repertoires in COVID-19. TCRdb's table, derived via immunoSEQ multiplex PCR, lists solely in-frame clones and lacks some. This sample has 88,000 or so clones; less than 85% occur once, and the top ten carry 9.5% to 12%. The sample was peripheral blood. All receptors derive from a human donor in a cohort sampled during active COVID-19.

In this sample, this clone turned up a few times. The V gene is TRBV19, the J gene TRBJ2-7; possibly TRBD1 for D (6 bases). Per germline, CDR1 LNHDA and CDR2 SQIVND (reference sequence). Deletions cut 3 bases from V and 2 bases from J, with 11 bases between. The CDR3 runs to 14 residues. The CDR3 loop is CASSITDRPYEQYF. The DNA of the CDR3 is TGTGCCAGTAGTATCACTGACAGGCCCTACGAGCAGTACTTC.

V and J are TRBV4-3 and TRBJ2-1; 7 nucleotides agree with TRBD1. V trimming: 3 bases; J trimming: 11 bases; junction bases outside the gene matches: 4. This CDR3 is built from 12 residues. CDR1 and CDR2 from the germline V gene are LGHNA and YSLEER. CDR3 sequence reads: CASSQRQGKQFF. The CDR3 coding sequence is TGCGCCAGCAGCCAGAGACAGGGAAAGCAGTTCTTC.

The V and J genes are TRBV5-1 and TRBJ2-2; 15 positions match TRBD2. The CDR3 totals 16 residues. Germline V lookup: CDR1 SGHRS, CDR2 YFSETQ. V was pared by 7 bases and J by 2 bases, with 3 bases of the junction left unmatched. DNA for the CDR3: TGCGCCAGCGAGGGACTAGCGGGGGGAAACACCGGGGAGCTGTTTTTT. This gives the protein CASEGLAGGNTGELFF.

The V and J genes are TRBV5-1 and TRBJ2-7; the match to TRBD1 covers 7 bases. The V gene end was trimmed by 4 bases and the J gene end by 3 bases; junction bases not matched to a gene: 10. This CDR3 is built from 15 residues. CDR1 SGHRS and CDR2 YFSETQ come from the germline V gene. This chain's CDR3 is CASSPITGDGYEQYF. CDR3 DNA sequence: TGCGCCAGCAGCCCAATTACAGGGGATGGCTACGAGCAGTACTTC.

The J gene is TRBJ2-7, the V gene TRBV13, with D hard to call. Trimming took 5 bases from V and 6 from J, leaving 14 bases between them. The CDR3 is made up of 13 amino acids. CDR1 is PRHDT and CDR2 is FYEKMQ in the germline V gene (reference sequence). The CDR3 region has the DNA TGTGCCAGCAGCCCACAGACCCCCTCCGAGCAGTACTTC. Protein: CASSPQTPSEQYF.

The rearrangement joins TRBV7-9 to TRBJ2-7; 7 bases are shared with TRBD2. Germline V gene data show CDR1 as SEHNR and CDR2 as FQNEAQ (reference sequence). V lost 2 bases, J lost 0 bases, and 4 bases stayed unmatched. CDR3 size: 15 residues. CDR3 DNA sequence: TGTGCCAGCAGCTTACCGCCGGGAGGCTCCTACGAGCAGTACTTC. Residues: CASSLPPGGSYEQYF.

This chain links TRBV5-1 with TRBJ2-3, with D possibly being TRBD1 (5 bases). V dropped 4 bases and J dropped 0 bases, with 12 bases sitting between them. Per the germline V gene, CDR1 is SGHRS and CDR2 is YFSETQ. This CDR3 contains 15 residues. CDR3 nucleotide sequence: TGCGCCAGCAGCCCGACGACAGTTAGCACAGATACGCAGTATTTT. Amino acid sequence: CASSPTTVSTDTQYF.

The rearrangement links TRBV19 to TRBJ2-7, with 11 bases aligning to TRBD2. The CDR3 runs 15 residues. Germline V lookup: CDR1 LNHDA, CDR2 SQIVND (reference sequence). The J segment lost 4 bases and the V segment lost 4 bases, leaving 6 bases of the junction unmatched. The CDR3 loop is CASSTLAGGPYEQYF. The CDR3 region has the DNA TGTGCCAGTAGTACCTTAGCGGGAGGGCCATACGAGCAGTACTTC.

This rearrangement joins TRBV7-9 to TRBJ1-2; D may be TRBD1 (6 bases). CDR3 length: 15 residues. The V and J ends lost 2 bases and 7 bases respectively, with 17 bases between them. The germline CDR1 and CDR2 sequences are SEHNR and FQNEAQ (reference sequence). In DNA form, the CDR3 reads TGTGCCAGCAGCTTATTGGGGCAGGGGTGGAGTGGCTACACCTTC. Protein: CASSLLGQGWSGYTF.